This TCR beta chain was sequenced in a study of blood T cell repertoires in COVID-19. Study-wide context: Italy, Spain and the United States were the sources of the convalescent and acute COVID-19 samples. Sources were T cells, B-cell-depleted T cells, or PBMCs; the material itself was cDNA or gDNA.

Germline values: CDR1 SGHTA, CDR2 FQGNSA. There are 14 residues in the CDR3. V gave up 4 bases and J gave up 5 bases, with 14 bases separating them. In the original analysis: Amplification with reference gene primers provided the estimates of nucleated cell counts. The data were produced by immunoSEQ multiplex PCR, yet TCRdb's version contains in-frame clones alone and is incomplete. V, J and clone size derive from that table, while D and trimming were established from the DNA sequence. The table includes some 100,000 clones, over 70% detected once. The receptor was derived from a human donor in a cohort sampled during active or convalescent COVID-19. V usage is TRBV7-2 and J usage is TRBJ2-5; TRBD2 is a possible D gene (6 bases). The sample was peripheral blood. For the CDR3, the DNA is TGTGCCAGCAGCTACGGGGGTATGGATGAGACCCAGTACTTC. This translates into CASSYGGMDETQYF.